What follows are 31 T cell receptor beta chains derived from one specimen sequenced in a study of human T cells and chemical hapten exposure. Time point of the sample: pre-sensitization, week 0. Regarding treatment: therapeutic diphenylcyclopropenone sensitization with weekly scalp DPC. TCRdb independently ran MiXCR on the RACE reads; one entry per CDR3 protein. The profile shows about 380,000 distinct CDR3 sequences, 4% to 6% of them singletons. The material sequenced was whole blood, taken in connection with sensitization to the hapten diphenylcyclopropenone (DPC). These TCRs come from a woman aged 45-65 years with alopecia areata. Some clones in this sample may be carry-over from other donors' samples.

This clonotype was seen repeatedly, ten times or more. V usage is TRBV28 and J usage is TRBJ2-7; 13 bases map to TRBD2. CDR3 length: 16 amino acids. Germline CDR1 MDHEN, CDR2 SYDVKM. V lost 5 bases and J lost 4; bases outside the gene matches: 8. CDR3 coding DNA: TGTGCCAGCAGTCTTGGACTAGCGGGAGAAGTGTACGAGCAGTACTTC. It codes for CASSLGLAGEVYEQYF.

This clonotype was picked up many times. This sequence joins TRBV7-2 and TRBJ2-2; D is possibly TRBD2 (5 bases). Germline-derived CDR1 and CDR2 are SGHTA and FQGNSA. The CDR3 consists of 15 residues. Trimming cost V 2 bases and J 0 bases, with 7 bases left between them. The CDR3: CASSLTGSNTGELFF. The CDR3 nucleotides read TGTGCCAGCAGCTTAACGGGGTCGAACACCGGGGAGCTGTTTTTT.

V is TRBV20-1 and J is TRBJ1-4; no definite D call. Germline V gene sequence: CDR1 DFQATT, CDR2 SNEGSKA (reference sequence). V was clipped by 0 bases and J by 5 bases, with 13 bases between them. The CDR3 loop spans 15 amino acids. The CDR3 bases are TGCAGTGCTAGAGATCGGTGGGAGTCGAATGAAAAACTGTTTTTT. It encodes CSARDRWESNEKLFF.

This clonotype was counted ten times or more. The chain employs TRBV12-3 or TRBV12-4 and TRBJ2-1, with D unresolved. This CDR3 is built from 12 residues. V was pared by 8 bases and J by 3 bases, with 8 bases between. The CDR3, as DNA: TGTGCCAGCTTATGGGGCTACAATGAGCAGTTCTTC. It encodes CASLWGYNEQFF.

This clonotype was seen ten or more times. This chain connects TRBV12-3 or TRBV12-4 to TRBJ2-7, with D tentatively TRBD2 (6 bases). This CDR3 spans 13 amino acids. V was cut by 5 bases and J by 0 bases, with 8 bases left in between. The CDR3 DNA is TGTGCCAGCAGTGCGGGGAACTCCTACGAGCAGTACTTC. This codes for CASSAGNSYEQYF.

This clonotype was detected only a few times. The genes are TRBV6-1 and TRBJ2-5; TRBD2 matches at 8 bases. Germline V gives CDR1 MNHNS, CDR2 SASEGT. This CDR3 region has 17 residues. V gave up 2 bases and J gave up 5 bases; unmatched junction bases: 13. This CDR3 is CASSEMGGTSLGETQYF. The CDR3 nucleotides read TGTGCCAGCAGTGAAATGGGTGGGACTAGTTTGGGGGAGACCCAGTACTTC.

This clonotype occurred many times. The J gene is TRBJ1-4, the V gene TRBV20-1; D is undetermined. The germline V and J ends were trimmed by 0 bases and 7 bases, with 6 bases remaining between them. Germline-derived CDR1 and CDR2 are DFQATT and SNEGSKA (reference sequence). The CDR3 has 12 residues. The CDR3 loop is CSARDRSEKLFF. The CDR3 DNA follows: TGCAGTGCTAGAGACAGGAGTGAAAAACTGTTTTTT.

With respect to this clonotype: A much larger clone differs by one base, so this may be a read error. This chain uses TRBV15 with TRBJ1-1; D is undetermined. The CDR3 is made up of 13 amino acids. Per the germline V gene, CDR1 is LNHNV and CDR2 is YYDKDF (reference sequence). This chain's CDR3 is CANSRDRWAEAFF. CDR3 nucleotide sequence: TGTGCCAACAGCAGAGATCGTTGGGCAGAAGCTTTCTTT.

This clonotype was recorded many times. The chain has TRBV28 and TRBJ2-5; 9 bases are a match to TRBD2. This CDR3 is built from 15 residues. Germline lookup yields CDR1 MDHEN and CDR2 SYDVKM. The V gene end was trimmed by 5 bases and the J gene end by 4 bases; junction bases not matched to a gene: 8. The CDR3 sequence: CASSRGGARAETQYF. The CDR3 bases are TGTGCCAGCAGTCGCGGGGGGGCCAGGGCAGAGACCCAGTACTTC.

V usage is TRBV28 and J usage is TRBJ2-7; D may be TRBD2 (5 bases). The length of the CDR3 is 17 residues. The germline V and J ends were trimmed by 6 bases and 3 bases, with 24 bases remaining between them. The germline V gene has CDR1 MDHEN and CDR2 SYDVKM. CDR3 nucleotides: TGTGCCAGCAGCTCCCTGTCCCGGGCGGGCCCTCTCTACGAGCAGTACTTC. It encodes CASSSLSRAGPLYEQYF.

Here the CDR3 DNA reads TGCAGTGCTAGAGCTGTTGAGCAGTACTTC. It encodes CSARAVEQYF. The chain has TRBV20-1 and TRBJ2-7; no reliable D call. There are 10 residues in the CDR3. Germline lookup yields CDR1 DFQATT and CDR2 SNEGSKA (reference sequence). Trimming stripped 1 base from V and 7 bases from J, with 5 bases between.

Ten or more counts support this clonotype. The genes are TRBV29-1 and TRBJ2-5; D call uncertain. V lost 2 bases and J lost 5, with 9 bases in between. The CDR3 runs to 12 residues. The germline V gene encodes CDR1 SQVTM and CDR2 ANQGSEA. The CDR3 DNA is TGCAGCGTTGAAAGGCGCGCGGAGACCCAGTACTTC. It specifies CSVERRAETQYF.

The rearrangement joins TRBV28 to TRBJ1-1; 9 bases agree with TRBD1. Trimming at V came to 6 bases and at J to 10 bases, leaving 3 bases not matched to a gene. The CDR3 is 11 amino acids. Germline V gene data show CDR1 as MDHEN and CDR2 as SYDVKM. CDR3 loop: CASRRTGAAFF. As DNA, the CDR3 is TGTGCCAGCAGGCGGACAGGGGCAGCTTTCTTT.

J is TRBJ2-7 and V is TRBV20-1; 10 bases are a match to TRBD2. The CDR3 extends over 13 amino acids. Trimming cost V 5 bases and J 4 bases; bases outside gene matches: 5. Germline V gene data show CDR1 as DFQATT and CDR2 as SNEGSKA (reference sequence). CDR3 in DNA: TGCAGTGCTTCGACTAGCGGGTTATACGAGCAGTACTTC. Translation: CSASTSGLYEQYF.

This clonotype has ten or more counts. DNA for the CDR3: TGCGCCAGCAGTGAGTCGACGGGGTCCGCAGATACGCAGTATTTT. Translating gives CASSESTGSADTQYF. The chain joins TRBV10-2 to TRBJ2-3; possibly TRBD2 for D (5 bases). Germline-derived CDR1 and CDR2 are WSHSY and SAAADI. V dropped 0 bases and J dropped 4 bases, with 11 bases sitting between them. This CDR3 spans 15 amino acids.

This chain connects TRBV19 to TRBJ2-1; TRBD2 might be the D (6 bases). CDR3 length: 16 residues. V shed 0 bases and J shed 6 bases, with 15 bases lying between them. The V gene's germline CDR1 is LNHDA and CDR2 SQIVND (reference sequence). CDR3 coding DNA: TGTGCCAGTAGTATAGATGCGGGACTCCGTTTCAATGAGCAGTTCTTC. Amino acids: CASSIDAGLRFNEQFF.

This clonotype was picked up a small number of times. The V gene is TRBV4-1, the J gene TRBJ2-1; D gene uncertain. The germline V gene has CDR1 MGHRA and CDR2 YSYEKL. Trimming left V 2 bases short and J 8 bases short, with 19 bases between. This CDR3 has 16 residues. The chain's CDR3 is CASSQHRTPSTDEQFF. Here the CDR3 DNA reads TGCGCCAGCAGCCAACATCGCACCCCGTCTACAGATGAGCAGTTCTTC.

The V and J genes are TRBV5-1 and TRBJ2-6; 7 bases are shared with TRBD1. Per the germline V gene, CDR1 is SGHRS and CDR2 is YFSETQ. The CDR3 runs to 20 residues. Trimming took 4 bases from V and 3 from J; bases not matched to a gene: 19. The CDR3 DNA is TGCGCCAGCAGCCTGGATGGGGCATTAAGGGGGCAGGTTGGGGCCAACGTCCTGACTTTC. Translated: CASSLDGALRGQVGANVLTF.

Ten or more counts support this clonotype. The chain couples TRBV18 to TRBJ2-3, with D perhaps given as TRBD1 or TRBD2 (5 bases each). CDR1 is KGHSH, CDR2 LQKENI, per germline. The CDR3 length is 13 residues. Trimming removed 9 bases from V and 5 bases from J, with 15 bases in between. The CDR3 spells CASSGQREDTQYF. The CDR3 region has the DNA TGTGCCAGTTCGGGGCAGAGAGAAGATACGCAGTATTTT.

For this clonotype: Being one base from a much bigger clone, this may be a read error. This chain links TRBV7-9 with TRBJ2-5; 11 bases are shared with TRBD2. The CDR3 runs to 15 residues. Germline V lookup: CDR1 SEHNR, CDR2 FQNEAQ (reference sequence). The CDR3 DNA reads as TGTGCCAGCGGCTTTAGTGGGACTAGCGGAGAGACCCAGTACTTC. Its protein product is CASGFSGTSGETQYF.

The chain combines TRBV6-5 with TRBJ2-7, with TRBD1 matching over 7 bases. The V gene end was trimmed by 7 bases and the J gene end by 6 bases; junction bases not matched to a gene: 9. This CDR3 contains 13 residues. Germline V gene data show CDR1 as MNHEY and CDR2 as SVGAGI. The CDR3, as DNA: TGTGCCAGCATCACTCACCCAGGGGGCGAGCAGTACTTC. It encodes CASITHPGGEQYF.

This clonotype was seen a handful of times. The chain carries TRBV20-1 and TRBJ2-3, with 7 bases lining up with TRBD1. Germline CDR1 is DFQATT and CDR2 is SNEGSKA (reference sequence). This CDR3 has 15 residues. V was clipped by 5 bases and J by 3 bases; unmatched bases: 11. The CDR3 DNA reads as TGCAGTGCTGCTCCCGGGACAGACCCGACAGATACGCAGTATTTT. This translates into CSAAPGTDPTDTQYF.

This clonotype was found many times. V gene TRBV27 combines with J gene TRBJ2-4; TRBD2 is a possible D gene (6 bases). The V gene lost 5 bases and the J gene lost 4 bases, with 12 bases spanning the gap. The CDR3 covers 14 residues. Germline V gene sequence: CDR1 MNHEY, CDR2 SMNVEV (reference sequence). In nucleotides, the CDR3 is TGTGCCAGCAGTAACTCCGGGGGAAAAAACATTCAGTACTTC. Translation: CASSNSGGKNIQYF.

In this sample, this clonotype turned up many times. The chain uses TRBV9 and TRBJ2-7, with D maybe TRBD1 (6 bases). Germline CDR1 reads SGDLS; CDR2 reads YYNGEE. V was trimmed by 0 bases and J by 2 bases, leaving 12 bases between them. This CDR3 region has 15 residues. CDR3 coding DNA: TGTGCCAGCAGCGTAGCTGCAGGGGATACCTACGAGCAGTACTTC. Its translation is CASSVAAGDTYEQYF.

This clonotype was observed a few times. The V and J genes are TRBV5-1 and TRBJ2-3; D uncertain. The CDR3 covers 13 residues. V was shortened by 7 bases and J by 0 bases, with 9 bases between the two germline ends. The germline V gene has CDR1 SGHRS and CDR2 YFSETQ. The CDR3 region is CASVLSSTDTQYF. In DNA form, the CDR3 reads TGCGCCAGCGTACTTTCTAGCACAGATACGCAGTATTTT.

In its sample, this clonotype was seen many times. The V call is TRBV27, the J call TRBJ2-3; D call uncertain. The CDR3 is 12 residues long. Germline V gene lookup returns CDR1 MNHEY and CDR2 SMNVEV (reference sequence). V lost 4 bases and J lost 4, with 6 bases in between. Here the CDR3 DNA reads TGTGCCAGCAGTTCCGTCCCAGATACGCAGTATTTT. Protein product: CASSSVPDTQYF.

The table lists this clonotype with many counts. The V call is TRBV6-1, the J call TRBJ1-1; D is unresolved. The CDR3 is 13 amino acids. Deletions cut 1 base from V and 5 bases from J, with 8 bases between. Germline V gives CDR1 MNHNS, CDR2 SASEGT. Here the CDR3 reads CASSEGPWTEAFF. The CDR3 nucleotides read TGTGCCAGCAGTGAAGGCCCGTGGACTGAAGCTTTCTTT.

The rearrangement links TRBV12-3 or TRBV12-4 to TRBJ1-4; D call uncertain. The CDR3 runs 14 residues. Trimming left V 7 bases short and J 5 bases short, with 14 bases between. The chain's CDR3 is CASNSGRKNEKLFF. The CDR3 DNA reads as TGTGCCAGCAACTCCGGAAGAAAAAATGAAAAACTGTTTTTT.

This clonotype occurred many times. Here the CDR3 reads CASSLRPLDRSSYEQYF. In nucleotides, the CDR3 is TGTGCCAGCAGCCTTCGCCCTTTGGACAGGAGCTCCTACGAGCAGTACTTC. The V gene is TRBV7-9, the J gene TRBJ2-7; the match to TRBD1 covers 7 bases. After removal of 5 bases from V and 0 bases from J, the junction contained 13 bases not matched to a gene. Germline CDR1 and CDR2: SEHNR and FQNEAQ (reference sequence). The CDR3 is 17 residues long.

This clonotype has a handful of counts. The genes are TRBV6-6 and TRBJ1-1; D gene uncertain. Trimming shortened V by 3 bases and J by 3 bases, and 20 bases separated the two germline ends. CDR3 length: 17 amino acids. Germline V gene data show CDR1 as MNHNY and CDR2 as SVGAGI (reference sequence). As DNA, the CDR3 is TGTGCCAGCAGTTATCCCCCCCTCCCCGCATGGGACACTGAAGCTTTCTTT. This sequence encodes CASSYPPLPAWDTEAFF.

The chain combines TRBV3-1 with TRBJ2-7, with D tentatively TRBD2 (5 bases). Per germline, CDR1 LGHDT and CDR2 YNNKEL (reference sequence). The CDR3 consists of 15 residues. V was shortened by 0 bases and J by 1 base, with 10 bases between the two germline ends. CDR3 nucleotides: TGTGCCAGCAGCCAAGATCCGCGGGTGTCCTACGAGCAGTACTTC. The encoded protein is CASSQDPRVSYEQYF.